This TCR beta chain was retrieved from a study of PD-1 blockade in classical Hodgkin lymphoma. Repertoires were generated with immunoSEQ multiplex PCR, while TCRdb's copy carries only in-frame clones and drops some. The table includes 9,500 to 12,000 clones, just under 85% detected once. Every patient had relapsed following autologous stem cell transplantation, and cohorts differed in brentuximab vedotin exposure. CDR1 MRHNA and CDR2 SNTAGT come from the germline V gene. CDR3 length equals 16 residues. The V gene end was trimmed by 2 bases and the J gene end by 2 bases; junction bases not matched to a gene: 3.

This receptor was identified in a human donor with classical Hodgkin lymphoma. The rearrangement uses TRBV6-4 and TRBJ2-3; 11 bases are a match to TRBD2. This material consisted of peripheral blood mononuclear cells (PBMCs), taken before the second cycle of nivolumab. Here the CDR3 reads CASSDGSGGATDTQYF. The CDR3 DNA follows: TGTGCCAGCAGTGACGGTAGCGGGGGGGCCACAGATACGCAGTATTTT.